These 28 T cell receptor beta chains were sequenced from one sample in a study of T cells in Graves' hyperthyroidism and ophthalmopathy. RNA transcripts provided the source from which TCR beta CDR3 regions were amplified. HTBI primers were used for first-round RT-PCR of the TCR CDR3. TCRdb analysed the multiplex PCR reads with MiXCR anew, one entry per CDR3 protein. Found here are about 130,000 distinct CDR3 sequences, approximately 24% of them singletons; the top ten hold more than 65%. Material: blood. The receptors here all came from a woman between 45 and 60 years old with Graves' hyperthyroidism that later progressed to Graves' ophthalmopathy.

Notes on this clonotype: A much larger clone differs from this one at a single base, so this may be a read error. The genes are TRBV2 and TRBJ2-3; the D gene is possibly TRBD2 (5 bases). Germline V CDR1 and CDR2: SNHLY, FYNNEI. This CDR3 contains 15 residues. The V gene lost 11 bases and the J gene lost 0 bases, with 18 bases spanning the gap. The CDR3 sequence is CAGTYSSVSTDTQYF. Written as DNA, the CDR3 is TGTGCCGGCACCTATAGTAGCGTCAGCACAGATACGCAGTATTTT.

Many counts were recorded for this clonotype. The chain is built from TRBV30 and TRBJ1-4; possible D gene TRBD1, 6 bases. Per germline, CDR1 GTSNPN and CDR2 SVGIG (reference sequence). CDR3 size: 13 residues. Deletions cut 0 bases from V and 9 bases from J, with 11 bases between. The chain's CDR3 is CAWSVGQGKKLFF. DNA for the CDR3: TGTGCCTGGAGTGTGGGCCAGGGGAAAAAACTGTTTTTT.

Only a few counts were recorded for this clonotype. Written as DNA, the CDR3 is TGTGCCAGCAGTTTATCCGGGACAGGGGGGCAAAACATTCAGTACTTC. Its translation is CASSLSGTGGQNIQYF. This chain joins TRBV12-3 or TRBV12-4 and TRBJ2-4, with 11 bases lining up with TRBD1. The ends lost 2 bases at V and 5 bases at J; junction bases unmatched: 5. The CDR3 runs to 16 residues.

This clonotype was detected only a few times. The V call is TRBV20-1, the J call TRBJ1-3, with D maybe TRBD1 (5 bases). The V gene's germline CDR1 is DFQATT and CDR2 SNEGSKA (reference sequence). This CDR3 has 16 residues. Trimming took off 0 bases at V and 4 bases at J, with 16 bases between the two ends. CDR3 residues: CSARDMLPGSGNTIYF. The DNA for the CDR3 is TGCAGTGCTAGAGATATGCTACCAGGGTCGGGAAACACCATATATTTT.

This clonotype has ten or more counts. The V call is TRBV28, the J call TRBJ1-4; unclear D gene. The V end was cut by 0 bases, the J end by 0 bases, with 14 bases between. Looked up from germline, CDR1 is MDHEN and CDR2 is SYDVKM. The CDR3 totals 18 residues. The CDR3 spells CASSLCIGVYATNEKLFF. DNA for the CDR3: TGTGCCAGCAGTTTATGCATAGGAGTTTATGCAACTAATGAAAAACTGTTTTTT.

This clonotype was counted many times. This chain connects TRBV30 to TRBJ1-2; 7 bases line up with TRBD1. Germline V lookup: CDR1 GTSNPN, CDR2 SVGIG (reference sequence). Trimming cost V 3 bases and J 6 bases; bases outside gene matches: 7. This CDR3 has 13 residues. This CDR3 is CAWRGGAFDGYTF. CDR3 nucleotides: TGTGCCTGGAGAGGGGGCGCATTTGATGGCTACACCTTC.

This clonotype has a handful of counts. This chain joins TRBV7-3 and TRBJ2-3; D perhaps matches TRBD2 (6 bases). CDR3 length: 12 residues. Looked up from germline, CDR1 is SGHTA and CDR2 is FQGTGA. V was clipped by 5 bases and J by 6 bases, with 9 bases between them. The CDR3 sequence: CASSERGDTQYF. The DNA of the CDR3 is TGTGCCAGCAGCGAACGGGGGGATACGCAGTATTTT. The full variable domain, completed using reference TRBV7-3 and TRBJ2-3, is GAGVSQTPSNKVTEKGKYVELRCDPISGHTALYWYRQSLGQGPEFLIYFQGTGAADDSGLPNDRFFAVRPEGSVSTLKIQRTERGDSAVYLCASSERGDTQYFGPGTRLTVL.

This clonotype was seen many times. This chain joins TRBV20-1 and TRBJ1-1; possible D gene TRBD1, 6 bases. The germline V and J ends were trimmed by 6 bases and 1 base, with 12 bases remaining between them. The CDR3 is 13 amino acids. Germline CDR1 reads DFQATT; CDR2 reads SNEGSKA (reference sequence). The CDR3 nucleotides are TGCAGTGCGTCGACAGGAAAGAACACTGAAGCTTTCTTT. This encodes CSASTGKNTEAFF.

Note on this clonotype: This sequence may be a read error, since a much larger clone differs from it by one base. The chain employs TRBV4-2 and TRBJ2-7; the match to TRBD2 covers 7 bases. V trimming: 2 bases; J trimming: 6 bases; junction bases outside the gene matches: 13. CDR3 length equals 16 residues. The V gene's germline CDR1 is LGHNA and CDR2 YNFKEQ. In DNA form, the CDR3 reads TGTGCCAGCAGCCAAAAATTAGGGGCGCGGGAGTCCGAGCAGTACTTC. Encoded protein: CASSQKLGARESEQYF.

This clonotype was observed a few times. The chain carries TRBV27 and TRBJ1-6; the D gene is possibly TRBD1 (6 bases). V shed 6 bases and J shed 3 bases, with 12 bases lying between them. The CDR3 contains 15 residues. Germline V gene data show CDR1 as MNHEY and CDR2 as SMNVEV (reference sequence). CDR3 residues: CASRLQGLYNSPLHF. The CDR3 DNA reads as TGTGCCAGCAGATTACAGGGTCTCTATAATTCACCCCTCCACTTT.

This clonotype appeared many times. This chain joins TRBV9 and TRBJ2-5; 9 bases are a match to TRBD2. The V gene end was trimmed by 2 bases and the J gene end by 4 bases; junction bases not matched to a gene: 6. The CDR3 sequence is 15 residues long. CDR1 and CDR2 (germline): SGDLS, YYNGEE. CDR3 amino acids: CASSVSGSWLETQYF. The DNA of the CDR3 is TGTGCCAGCAGCGTTAGCGGGAGTTGGTTAGAGACCCAGTACTTC.

The gene calls are TRBV7-8 and TRBJ1-3; 7 bases map to TRBD1. CDR1 is SGHVS, CDR2 FQNEAQ, per germline. CDR3 length equals 15 residues. The J segment lost 2 bases and the V segment lost 4 bases, leaving 5 bases of the junction unmatched. As DNA, the CDR3 is TGTGCCAGCAGCTCCTCACAGGGGCCTGGAAACACCATATATTTT. Its translation is CASSSSQGPGNTIYF.

The chain couples TRBV2 to TRBJ2-3; 12 bases line up with TRBD2. Losses at the gene ends were 7 bases for V and 8 bases for J; bases not matched to a gene: 4. CDR1 and CDR2 from the germline V gene are SNHLY and FYNNEI. This CDR3 is built from 13 residues. In DNA, the CDR3 is TGTGCCAGCAAGACTAGCGGGAGTAGTACGCAGTATTTT. Translating it yields CASKTSGSSTQYF.

With regard to this clonotype: The CDR3 ends on some other residue instead of the conserved phenylalanine or tryptophan, so this is likely a read error. The J gene is TRBJ1-1, the V gene TRBV25-1; 7 bases are a match to TRBD1. The CDR3 extends over 15 amino acids. CDR1 MGHDK and CDR2 SYGVNS come from the germline V gene. J was trimmed by 1 base and V by 4 bases; bases with no gene match: 6. The CDR3 sequence is CASSASGGKNTEAFL. CDR3 nucleotide sequence: TGTGCCAGCAGTGCGTCAGGGGGTAAGAACACTGAAGCTTTCCTT.

Ten or more counts support this clonotype. V and J are TRBV3-1 and TRBJ1-1; 8 nucleotides align to TRBD1. There are 14 residues in the CDR3. The germline V gene has CDR1 LGHDT and CDR2 YNNKEL (reference sequence). The V segment lost 4 bases and the J segment 3 bases; nucleotides outside the gene matches: 4. Written as DNA, the CDR3 is TGTGCCAGCAGCCGGGCCAGGGGGCACACTGAAGCTTTCTTT. Its protein product is CASSRARGHTEAFF.

This clonotype was picked up many times. V and J are TRBV20-1 and TRBJ2-5; D may be TRBD2 (6 bases). Germline CDR1 and CDR2: DFQATT and SNEGSKA (reference sequence). This CDR3 is built from 14 residues. Trimming shortened V by 0 bases and J by 1 base, and 9 bases separated the two germline ends. The chain's CDR3 is CSAREGLLQETQYF. The CDR3 nucleotides read TGCAGTGCTAGAGAGGGACTGCTCCAAGAGACCCAGTACTTC.

This clonotype showed up just a few times. This chain connects TRBV6-1 to TRBJ2-1, with 10 bases aligning to TRBD2. Germline V gives CDR1 MNHNS, CDR2 SASEGT. V was clipped by 6 bases and J by 2 bases; unmatched bases: 4. The CDR3 loop spans 15 amino acids. CDR3 sequence (DNA): TGTGCCAGCAGCCCAAGCGGGAGGGCCTACAATGAGCAGTTCTTC. It encodes CASSPSGRAYNEQFF.

V is TRBV30 and J is TRBJ2-7, with 9 bases matching TRBD1. The CDR3 runs 13 residues. V lost 5 bases to trimming and J lost 5 bases; unmatched junction nucleotides: 7. Germline V CDR1 and CDR2: GTSNPN, SVGIG (reference sequence). CDR3 sequence: CAWAGTGRNEQYF. The CDR3 DNA sequence: TGTGCCTGGGCCGGGACAGGGCGTAACGAGCAGTACTTC. Full variable domain (remainder filled in from reference TRBV30 and TRBJ2-7): SQTIHQWPATLVQPVGSPLSLECTVEGTSNPNLYWYRQAAGRGLQLLFYSVGIGQISSEVPQNLSASRPQDRQFILSSKKLLLSDSGFYLCAWAGTGRNEQYFGPGTRLTVT.

In this sample, this clonotype turned up many times. V usage is TRBV24-1 and J usage is TRBJ2-3; possibly TRBD1 for D (5 bases). This CDR3 is built from 13 residues. V was cut by 5 bases and J by 5 bases, with 10 bases left in between. The germline V gene encodes CDR1 KGHDR and CDR2 SFDVKD. CDR3: CATSVGAEDTQYF. The CDR3 region has the DNA TGTGCCACCAGTGTAGGGGCGGAAGATACGCAGTATTTT.

This clonotype was counted at least ten times. This chain links TRBV20-1 with TRBJ2-7; 9 bases match TRBD2. The V and J ends lost 5 bases and 4 bases, in that order; junction bases with no gene match: 18. The length of the CDR3 is 17 residues. From germline, CDR1 is DFQATT and CDR2 SNEGSKA (reference sequence). CDR3 DNA sequence: TGCAGTGCTGACCGGGGTTTAGCGGGAGACGTTCGTTACGAGCAGTACTTC. This sequence encodes CSADRGLAGDVRYEQYF.

This clonotype was seen repeatedly, ten times or more. The chain links TRBV20-1 to TRBJ2-1, with 8 bases lining up with TRBD2. This CDR3 is built from 17 residues. CDR1 and CDR2 (germline): DFQATT, SNEGSKA (reference sequence). V was pared by 1 base and J by 0 bases, with 8 bases of the junction left unmatched. CDR3 in DNA: TGCAGTGCTAGAGCAAAACTAGCGGCGAGCTCCTACAATGAGCAGTTCTTC. Its protein is CSARAKLAASSYNEQFF.

This clonotype was seen at least ten times. V is TRBV3-1 and J is TRBJ2-3; D is possibly TRBD2 (6 bases). V gave up 0 bases and J gave up 14 bases, with 18 bases separating them. CDR1 and CDR2 (germline): LGHDT, YNNKEL (reference sequence). This CDR3 has 14 residues. This chain's CDR3 is CASSQDRSGRLRYF. CDR3 nucleotide sequence: TGTGCCAGCAGCCAAGATAGAAGCGGGCGGTTGCGGTATTTT.

The genes are TRBV7-2 and TRBJ2-2; D perhaps matches TRBD2 (5 bases). CDR1 and CDR2 from the germline V gene are SGHTA and FQGNSA. The V gene lost 2 bases and the J gene lost 5 bases, with 15 bases spanning the gap. CDR3 size: 16 residues. Here the CDR3 reads CASSLTSGSGTGELFF. In DNA form, the CDR3 reads TGTGCCAGCAGCTTAACGAGTGGGAGTGGAACCGGGGAGCTGTTTTTT.

The chain is built from TRBV28 and TRBJ1-2; D gene unclear. CDR3 length equals 15 residues. CDR1 and CDR2 from the germline V gene are MDHEN and SYDVKM. The V gene lost 3 bases and the J gene lost 4 bases, with 15 bases spanning the gap. The CDR3 spells CASSLAARAAYGYTF. The CDR3 DNA reads TGTGCCAGCAGTTTGGCGGCTAGGGCAGCCTATGGCTACACCTTC.

This clonotype was seen only a few times. V is TRBV5-6 and J is TRBJ2-7; D gene ambiguous. The V gene's germline CDR1 is SGHDT and CDR2 YYEEEE. V was pared by 3 bases and J by 6 bases, with 10 bases between. There are 12 residues in the CDR3. This CDR3 reads CASSSIPPEQYF. The CDR3 DNA sequence: TGTGCCAGCAGCTCCATCCCACCCGAGCAGTACTTC.

This clonotype was found many times. The genes are TRBV28 and TRBJ2-7; D gene uncertain. The CDR3 extends over 15 amino acids. CDR1 is MDHEN and CDR2 is SYDVKM in the germline V gene. Trimming took off 6 bases at V and 3 bases at J, with 18 bases between the two ends. CDR3 in DNA: TGTGCCAGCAGCCCCACGGCTGTTTTGGGCTACGAGCAGTACTTC. This sequence encodes CASSPTAVLGYEQYF.

The CDR3 is CASSSGSGGVGETQYF. CDR3 sequence (DNA): TGTGCCAGCAGTTCTGGGAGCGGGGGGGTTGGTGAGACCCAGTACTTC. The V call is TRBV12-3 or TRBV12-4, the J call TRBJ2-5; 10 nucleotides agree with TRBD2. This CDR3 comprises 16 residues. V shed 4 bases, J shed 5 bases, and the junction held 10 bases outside the gene matches.

This clonotype was seen a handful of times. The V gene is TRBV19, the J gene TRBJ1-5; TRBD1 aligns across 7 bases. From germline, CDR1 is LNHDA and CDR2 SQIVND (reference sequence). This CDR3 is 16 amino acids long. The V segment lost 3 bases and the J segment 2 bases; nucleotides outside the gene matches: 7. The chain's CDR3 is CASSIQGGSGNQPQHF. CDR3 nucleotides: TGTGCCAGTAGTATTCAAGGGGGCAGTGGCAATCAGCCCCAGCATTTT.